This T cell receptor beta chain was retrieved from a study of blood T cell repertoires in COVID-19. Study as a whole: From T cells, B-cell-depleted T cells, or PBMCs came the material, which was cDNA or gDNA.

In the study's own analysis: Amplified reference gene primers provided the basis for estimating nucleated cell counts. Libraries were prepared by immunoSEQ multiplex PCR; TCRdb keeps only in-frame clonotypes and omits some of them. V, J and clone size derive from that table, while D and trimming were established from the DNA sequence. The sample has about 270,000 clones; around 89% are singletons. V was cut by 2 bases and J by 3 bases, with 8 bases left in between. The length of the CDR3 is 13 residues. In germline, CDR1 is MNHEY, CDR2 SVGAGI. The chain combines TRBV6-5 with TRBJ2-7; D is ambiguous. Sequencing was performed on PBMCs or T cells enriched from blood (not recorded which). This clonotype was obtained from a woman in her twenties or thirties with acute COVID-19. CDR3 DNA sequence: TGTGCCAGCAGTTACGGTACAGACTACGAGCAGTACTTC. As protein: CASSYGTDYEQYF.